This is a list of T cell receptor beta chains from one sample in a study of T cell repertoires in cytomegalovirus infection. TCRdb re-called the reads with MiXCR, one entry per CDR3 protein. The repertoire holds 400,000 to 550,000 distinct CDR3 sequences, with about 11% as singletons. Sequencing was performed on PBMCs. The receptor source for this set is a human donor in good health (CMV status not recorded). Some clones in this sample may be carry-over from other donors' samples. CDR3s include the opening cysteine and the closing phenylalanine or tryptophan. The D gene is left open where the match is weak. Rows may omit the clone size; those that give it use once, few, many or a size class.

d_call j_call clone_size v_call cdr3_nt cdr3_aa
. TRBJ2-3 . TRBV24-1 TGTGCCACCAGTGATTTTCAGGGAGATCAGCCCCAGTATTTT CATSDFQGDQPQYF
. TRBJ2-3 . TRBV5-1 TGCGCCAGCACATCCTCTGGGAGGGGGCAACTCACAGATACGCAGTATTTT CASTSSGRGQLTDTQYF
TRBD1 TRBJ1-5 many TRBV6-1 TGTGCCAGCACCTACGATGGACAGGGGGCTTATCAGCCCCAGCATTTT CASTYDGQGAYQPQHF
TRBD2 TRBJ2-1 many TRBV4-1 TGCGCCAGCAGGGTTTCTAGCGGGATGGGCGCCTACAATGAGCAGTTCTTC CASRVSSGMGAYNEQFF
. TRBJ1-2 many TRBV28 TGTGCCACCCAGACGGGGGTTGATGGCTACACCTTC CATQTGVDGYTF
TRBD1 TRBJ1-2 . TRBV19 TGTGCCAGTAGTACTCCGGGACAGGGGAACTATGGCTACACCTTC CASSTPGQGNYGYTF
. TRBJ2-1 many TRBV28 TGTGCCAGCAGTTTTACCAGATACAATGAGCAGTTCTTC CASSFTRYNEQFF
TRBD2 TRBJ2-7 many TRBV28 TGTGCCAGCAGCCCCGGGACTAGAAGTTCCGAGCAGTACTTC CASSPGTRSSEQYF
TRBD2 TRBJ2-7 many TRBV28 TGTGCCAGCAGTTACGGGACTAGCGGGAGGCTGAACGAGCAGTACTTC CASSYGTSGRLNEQYF
TRBD1 TRBJ1-4 many TRBV6-6 TGTGCCAGCAGTCCTGGGACAGGGGCGACCCCTAATGAAAAACTGTTTTTT CASSPGTGATPNEKLFF
. TRBJ2-6 many TRBV7-9 TGTGCCAGCAGCTTAGTTGTGGGACCTGGGGCCAACGTCCTGACTTTC CASSLVVGPGANVLTF
TRBD2 TRBJ2-3 many TRBV6-2/TRBV6-3 TGTGCCAGCAGCCACTCACAAGCGGGAGAGCCAGATACGCAGTATTTT CASSHSQAGEPDTQYF
TRBD2 TRBJ2-7 many TRBV7-9 TGTGCCAGCATGCCAGCGGGAGGCGACTGGGAGCAGTACTTC CASMPAGGDWEQYF
TRBD2 TRBJ2-1 . TRBV3-1 TGTGCCAGCAGCCAAGAGGAAGCGGGGGGTACCTACAATGAGCAGTTCTTC CASSQEEAGGTYNEQFF
. TRBJ1-1 many TRBV7-9 TGTGCCAGCCGTGGGCCGGGGATAACTGAAGCTTTCTTT CASRGPGITEAFF
TRBD2 TRBJ2-7 many TRBV4-1 TGCGCCAGCAGCCCTCCGGGGGGAAACTACGAGCAGTACTTC CASSPPGGNYEQYF
. TRBJ1-2 . TRBV20-1 TGCAGTTCGGCCCGGGGGCTCGGCTACACCTTC CSSARGLGYTF
TRBD1 TRBJ1-3 many TRBV7-8 TGTGCCAGCAGCGCCGGGACAGGAGACATACCCCGCTCTGGAAACACCATATATTTT CASSAGTGDIPRSGNTIYF
. TRBJ2-7 many TRBV7-9 TGTGCCAGCAGCCACTGGCGGGGGCTAGGCGAGCAGTACTTC CASSHWRGLGEQYF
. TRBJ1-5 many TRBV19 TGTGCCAGCCGGCGGTCGTGGGCAGAGTATAGCAATCAGCCCCAGCATTTT CASRRSWAEYSNQPQHF
. TRBJ2-7 few TRBV20-1 TGCAGTGCTAGAGCGGGCCTGTCCTACGAGCAGTACTTC CSARAGLSYEQYF
. TRBJ1-2 . TRBV19 TGTGCCAGCCTGGGGCCTCGTAAGGGAGGCTACACCTTC CASLGPRKGGYTF
. TRBJ1-1 many TRBV11-3 TGTGCCAGCAGTACAGGGACGAACACTGAAGCTTTCTTT CASSTGTNTEAFF
. TRBJ2-3 many TRBV28 TGTGCCACGCCGGCGGGTTTGAAGGAGTATACGCAGTATTTT CATPAGLKEYTQYF
. TRBJ1-1 many TRBV7-9 TGTGCCAGCAGCCCACGACAGGCCGTGGGCACTGAAGCTTTCTTT CASSPRQAVGTEAFF
TRBD2 TRBJ2-2 many TRBV6-6 TGTGCCAGCAGTTACTCGTCGACTAGCAGGCGCGGGGAGCTGTTTTTT CASSYSSTSRRGELFF
. TRBJ2-6 . TRBV20-1 TGCAGTGCCCAGGTGGGGGCTGGGGCCAACGTCCTGACTTTC CSAQVGAGANVLTF
TRBD2 TRBJ2-5 many TRBV11-2 TGTGCCAGCAGCGCCGGGGGGGGCGGGGAGACCCAGTACTTC CASSAGGGGETQYF
TRBD2 TRBJ2-7 once TRBV6-5 TGTGCCAGCAGCCCCGGGACTAGCGGGAGTTGGGAGCAGTACTTC CASSPGTSGSWEQYF
. TRBJ1-4 . TRBV20-1 TGCAGTGCCTCTCCGGGGTTGGACGAAAAACTGTTTTTT CSASPGLDEKLFF
TRBD2 TRBJ2-7 many TRBV3-1 TGTGCCAGCAACCTAGCGGGCTCCTACGAGCAGTACTTC CASNLAGSYEQYF
. TRBJ2-5 many TRBV28 TGTGCCAGCAGTCTAACCCGGGACTCACGACTCAAAGAGACCCAGTACTTC CASSLTRDSRLKETQYF
. TRBJ1-5 many TRBV4-1 TGCGCCAGCAGCCAAGAGTCAGGTAATAGCAATCAGCCCCAGCATTTT CASSQESGNSNQPQHF
. TRBJ2-7 many TRBV28 TGTGCCAGCAGTTTGGGAACACAGTACGAGCAGTACTTC CASSLGTQYEQYF
. TRBJ2-1 . TRBV24-1 TGTGCCACCAGTGACCCCAGGGAGAGCGCAACCTACAATGAGCAGTTCTTC CATSDPRESATYNEQFF
. TRBJ2-5 many TRBV19 TGTGCCAGTAGTACCGCAGACTGGTTAGGGACCCAGTACTTC CASSTADWLGTQYF
TRBD1 TRBJ1-2 many TRBV6-5 TGTGCCAGCAGTCCCGGGGACAGTCCTAACTATGGCTACACCTTC CASSPGDSPNYGYTF
TRBD2 TRBJ2-5 many TRBV19 TGTGCCAGTAGTATATCCCATAGCGGGGGAGGGCAAGAGACCCAGTACTTC CASSISHSGGGQETQYF
. TRBJ1-1 . TRBV5-8 TGTGCCAGCACCGTCCCACTCGCGGGCACTGAAGCTTTCTTT CASTVPLAGTEAFF
TRBD1 TRBJ2-1 . TRBV12-3/TRBV12-4 TGTGCCAGCAGTTTAGGACAGGGGGCGAGTGAGCAGTTCTTC CASSLGQGASEQFF
. TRBJ1-2 many TRBV7-2 TGTGCCAGCAGCTTCGGGTCGGCTCCAAGTGGCTACACCTTC CASSFGSAPSGYTF
TRBD2 TRBJ2-5 many TRBV12-3/TRBV12-4 TGTGCCAGCACCTCCCGGACTAGCGGGGGCCAAGAGACCCAGTACTTC CASTSRTSGGQETQYF
TRBD1 TRBJ2-3 many TRBV7-3 TGTGCCAGCAGCAACGGACAGGGTCAAGATACGCAGTATTTT CASSNGQGQDTQYF
. TRBJ1-3 . TRBV6-5 TGTGCCAGCAGTTGGGGGACCTCTGGAAACACCATATATTTT CASSWGTSGNTIYF